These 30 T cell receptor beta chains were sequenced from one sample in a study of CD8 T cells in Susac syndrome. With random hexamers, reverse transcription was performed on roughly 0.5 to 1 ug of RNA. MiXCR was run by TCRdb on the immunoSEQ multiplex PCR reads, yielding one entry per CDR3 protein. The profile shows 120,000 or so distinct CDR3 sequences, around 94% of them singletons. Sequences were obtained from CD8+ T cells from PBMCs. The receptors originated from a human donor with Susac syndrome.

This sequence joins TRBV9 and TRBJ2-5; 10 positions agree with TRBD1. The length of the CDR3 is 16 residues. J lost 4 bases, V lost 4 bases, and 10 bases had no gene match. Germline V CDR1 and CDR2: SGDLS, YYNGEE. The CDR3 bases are TGTGCCAGCAGCCTTCAAGCGAGACAGGGGGCAGAGACCCAGTACTTC. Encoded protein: CASSLQARQGAETQYF.

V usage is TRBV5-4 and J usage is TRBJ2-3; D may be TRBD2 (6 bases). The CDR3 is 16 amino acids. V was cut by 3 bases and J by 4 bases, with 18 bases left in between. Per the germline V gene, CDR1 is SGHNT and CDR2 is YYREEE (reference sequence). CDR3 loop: CASSSPEGEQPDTQYF. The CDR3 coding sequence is TGTGCCAGCAGCTCCCCGGAGGGAGAGCAGCCAGATACGCAGTATTTT. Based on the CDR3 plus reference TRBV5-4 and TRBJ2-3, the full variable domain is ETGVTQSPTHLIKTRGQQVTLRCSSQSGHNTVSWYQQALGQGPQFIFQYYREEENGRGNFPPRFSGLQFPNYSSELNVNALELDDSALYLCASSSPEGEQPDTQYFGPGTRLTVL.

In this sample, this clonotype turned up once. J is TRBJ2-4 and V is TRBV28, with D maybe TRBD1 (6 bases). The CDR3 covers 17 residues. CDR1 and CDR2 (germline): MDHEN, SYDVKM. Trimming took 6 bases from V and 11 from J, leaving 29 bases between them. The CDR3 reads CASSRPAQGIRGAVQYF. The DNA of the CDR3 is TGTGCCAGCAGCCGACCCGCCCAAGGAATCAGGGGAGCGGTTCAGTACTTC.

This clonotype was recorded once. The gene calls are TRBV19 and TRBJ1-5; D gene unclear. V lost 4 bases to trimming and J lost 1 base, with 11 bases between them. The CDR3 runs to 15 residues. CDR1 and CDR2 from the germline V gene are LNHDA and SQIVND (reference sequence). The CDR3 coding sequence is TGTGCCAGTAGTAGTGGGGTGTGGAGCAATCAGCCCCAGCATTTT. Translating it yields CASSSGVWSNQPQHF.

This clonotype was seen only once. The CDR3 DNA is TGTGCCAGCAGCTTGACGGGGGACTTGATTAGCTCCTACAATGAGCAGTTCTTC. It yields the protein CASSLTGDLISSYNEQFF. The chain carries TRBV11-2 and TRBJ2-1; TRBD2 might be the D (6 bases). The CDR3 loop spans 18 amino acids. CDR1 is SGHAT and CDR2 is FQNNGV in the germline V gene. V was shortened by 3 bases and J by 0 bases, with 18 bases between the two germline ends. The complete variable domain, with remaining parts taken from reference TRBV11-2 and TRBJ2-1, reads EAGVAQSPRYKIIEKRQSVAFWCNPISGHATLYWYQQILGQGPKLLIQFQNNGVVDDSQLPKDRFSAERLKGVDSTLKIQPAKLEDSAVYLCASSLTGDLISSYNEQFFGPGTRLTVL.

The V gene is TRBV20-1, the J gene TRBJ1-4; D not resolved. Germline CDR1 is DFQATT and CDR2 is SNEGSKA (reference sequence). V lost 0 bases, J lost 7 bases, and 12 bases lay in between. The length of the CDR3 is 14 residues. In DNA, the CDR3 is TGCAGTGCTAGAGATTCGGGTGACGGTGAAAAACTGTTTTTT. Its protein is CSARDSGDGEKLFF.

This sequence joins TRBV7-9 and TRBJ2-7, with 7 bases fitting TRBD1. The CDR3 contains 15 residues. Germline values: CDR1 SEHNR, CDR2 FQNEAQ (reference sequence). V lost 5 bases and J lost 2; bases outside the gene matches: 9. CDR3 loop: CASSLDRDRAYEQYF. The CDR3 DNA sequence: TGTGCCAGCAGCCTCGACAGGGATCGGGCCTACGAGCAGTACTTC.

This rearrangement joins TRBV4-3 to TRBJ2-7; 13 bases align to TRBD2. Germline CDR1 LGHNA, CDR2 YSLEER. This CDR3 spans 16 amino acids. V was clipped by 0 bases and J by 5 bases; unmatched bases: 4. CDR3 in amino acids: CASSQDQTSGRNEQYF. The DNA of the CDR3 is TGCGCCAGCAGCCAAGATCAGACTAGCGGGAGGAACGAGCAGTACTTC.

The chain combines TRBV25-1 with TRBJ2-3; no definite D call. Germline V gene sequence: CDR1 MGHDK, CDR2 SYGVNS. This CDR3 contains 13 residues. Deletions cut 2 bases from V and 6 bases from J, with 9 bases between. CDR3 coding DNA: TGTGCCAGCAGTGAAAGGGTGGGGGATACGCAGTATTTT. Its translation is CASSERVGDTQYF.

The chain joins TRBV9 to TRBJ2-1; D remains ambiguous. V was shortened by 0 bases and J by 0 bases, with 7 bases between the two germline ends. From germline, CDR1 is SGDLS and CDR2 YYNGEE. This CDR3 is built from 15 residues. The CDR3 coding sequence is TGTGCCAGCAGCGTAGTGACATCCTCCTACAATGAGCAGTTCTTC. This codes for CASSVVTSSYNEQFF.

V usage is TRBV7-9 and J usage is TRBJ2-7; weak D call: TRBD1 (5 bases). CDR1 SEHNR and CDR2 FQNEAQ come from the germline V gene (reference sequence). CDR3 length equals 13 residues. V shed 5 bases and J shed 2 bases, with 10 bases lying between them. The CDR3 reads CASSPTGPYEQYF. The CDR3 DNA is TGTGCCAGCAGCCCCACAGGCCCCTACGAGCAGTACTTC.

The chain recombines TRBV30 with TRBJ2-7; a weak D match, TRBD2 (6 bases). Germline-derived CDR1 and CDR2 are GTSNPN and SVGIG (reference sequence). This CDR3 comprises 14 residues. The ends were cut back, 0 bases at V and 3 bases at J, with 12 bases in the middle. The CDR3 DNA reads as TGTGCCTGGAGTGTAGCTAGCGACTTCTACGAGCAGTACTTC. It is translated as CAWSVASDFYEQYF.

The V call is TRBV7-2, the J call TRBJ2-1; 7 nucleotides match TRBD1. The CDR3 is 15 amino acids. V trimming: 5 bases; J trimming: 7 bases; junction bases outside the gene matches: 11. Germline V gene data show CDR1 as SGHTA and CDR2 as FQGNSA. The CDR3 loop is CASSGPGQVWNEQFF. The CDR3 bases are TGTGCCAGCAGCGGACCTGGACAGGTCTGGAATGAGCAGTTCTTC.

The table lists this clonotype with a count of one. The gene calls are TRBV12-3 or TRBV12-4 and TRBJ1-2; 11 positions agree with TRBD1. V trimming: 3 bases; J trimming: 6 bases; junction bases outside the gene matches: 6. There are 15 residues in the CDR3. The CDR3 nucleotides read TGTGCCAGCAGTTTGGGGACAGGGGGTATTAATGGCTACACCTTC. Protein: CASSLGTGGINGYTF.

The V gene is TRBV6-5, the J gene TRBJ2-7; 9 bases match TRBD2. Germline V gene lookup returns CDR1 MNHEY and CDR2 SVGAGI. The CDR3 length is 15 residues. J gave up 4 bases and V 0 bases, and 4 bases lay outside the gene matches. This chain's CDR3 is CASSYSGLAGYEQYF. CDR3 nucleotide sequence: TGTGCCAGCAGTTACTCGGGGCTAGCGGGATACGAGCAGTACTTC.

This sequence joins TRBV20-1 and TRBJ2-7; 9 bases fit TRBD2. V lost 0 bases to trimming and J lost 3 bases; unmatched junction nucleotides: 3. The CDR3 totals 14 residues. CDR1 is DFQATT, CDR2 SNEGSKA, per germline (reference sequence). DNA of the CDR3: TGCAGTGCTAGAGATAGCGGGAGTGACTACGAGCAGTACTTC. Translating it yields CSARDSGSDYEQYF.

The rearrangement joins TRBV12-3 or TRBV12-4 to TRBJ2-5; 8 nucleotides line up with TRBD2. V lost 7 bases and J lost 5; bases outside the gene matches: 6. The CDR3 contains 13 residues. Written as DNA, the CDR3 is TGTGCCAGCACCGGGGGGGCCGGGGAGACCCAGTACTTC. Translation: CASTGGAGETQYF.

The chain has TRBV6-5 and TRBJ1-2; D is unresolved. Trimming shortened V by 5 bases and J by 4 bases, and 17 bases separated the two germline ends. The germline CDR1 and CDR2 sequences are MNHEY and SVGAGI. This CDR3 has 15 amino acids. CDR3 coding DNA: TGTGCCAGCAGTAGAACACAAGGGTTGGTCTATGGCTACACCTTC. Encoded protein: CASSRTQGLVYGYTF.

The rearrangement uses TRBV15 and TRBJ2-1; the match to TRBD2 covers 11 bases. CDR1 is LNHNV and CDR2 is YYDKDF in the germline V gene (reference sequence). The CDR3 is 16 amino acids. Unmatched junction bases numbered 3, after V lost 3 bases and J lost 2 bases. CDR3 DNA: TGTGCCACCAGCAGTTATAGCGGGAGGGCCTACAATGAGCAGTTCTTC. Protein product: CATSSYSGRAYNEQFF.

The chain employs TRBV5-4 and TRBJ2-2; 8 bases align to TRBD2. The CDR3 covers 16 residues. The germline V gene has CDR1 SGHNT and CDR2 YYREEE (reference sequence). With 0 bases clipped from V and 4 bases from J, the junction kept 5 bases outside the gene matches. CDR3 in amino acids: CASSLALAGGTGELFF. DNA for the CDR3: TGTGCCAGCAGCTTGGCCTTGGCGGGAGGCACCGGGGAGCTGTTTTTT.

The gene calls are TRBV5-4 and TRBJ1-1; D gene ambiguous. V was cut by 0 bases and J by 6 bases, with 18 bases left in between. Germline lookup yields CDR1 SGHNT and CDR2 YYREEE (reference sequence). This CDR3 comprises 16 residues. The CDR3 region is CASSLGWVEGVAEAFF. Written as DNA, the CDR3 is TGTGCCAGCAGCTTGGGATGGGTGGAGGGAGTCGCTGAAGCTTTCTTT. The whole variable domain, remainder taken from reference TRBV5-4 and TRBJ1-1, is ETGVTQSPTHLIKTRGQQVTLRCSSQSGHNTVSWYQQALGQGPQFIFQYYREEENGRGNFPPRFSGLQFPNYSSELNVNALELDDSALYLCASSLGWVEGVAEAFFGQGTRLTVV.

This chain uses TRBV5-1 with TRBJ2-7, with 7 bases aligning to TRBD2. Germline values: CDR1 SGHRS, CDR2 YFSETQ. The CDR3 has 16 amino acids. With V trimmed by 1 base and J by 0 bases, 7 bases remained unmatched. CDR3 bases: TGCGCCAGCAGCTTGCGGCCTAGCGGAGCCTCCTACGAGCAGTACTTC. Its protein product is CASSLRPSGASYEQYF.

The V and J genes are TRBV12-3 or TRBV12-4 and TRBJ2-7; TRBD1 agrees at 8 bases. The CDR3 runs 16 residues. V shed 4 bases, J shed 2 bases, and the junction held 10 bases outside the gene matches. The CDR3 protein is CASSSWDRLGTYEQYF. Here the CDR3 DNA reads TGTGCCAGCAGTTCCTGGGACAGGTTGGGGACCTACGAGCAGTACTTC.

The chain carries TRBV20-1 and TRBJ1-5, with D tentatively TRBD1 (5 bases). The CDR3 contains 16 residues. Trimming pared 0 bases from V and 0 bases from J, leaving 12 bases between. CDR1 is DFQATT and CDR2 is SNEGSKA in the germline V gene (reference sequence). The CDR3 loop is CSARDWGDDSNQPQHF. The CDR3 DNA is TGCAGTGCTAGAGATTGGGGGGACGATAGCAATCAGCCCCAGCATTTT.

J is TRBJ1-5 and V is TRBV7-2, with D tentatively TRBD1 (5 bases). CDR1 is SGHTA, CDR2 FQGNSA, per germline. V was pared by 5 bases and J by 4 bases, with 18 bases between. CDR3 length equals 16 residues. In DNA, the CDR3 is TGTGCCAGCAGCCTAGTGGCAGGGATCGGTAATCAGCCCCAGCATTTT. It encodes CASSLVAGIGNQPQHF.

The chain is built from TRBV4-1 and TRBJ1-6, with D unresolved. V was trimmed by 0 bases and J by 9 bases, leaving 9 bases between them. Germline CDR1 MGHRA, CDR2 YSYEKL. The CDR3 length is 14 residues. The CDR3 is CASSQEGDTSPLHF. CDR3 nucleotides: TGCGCCAGCAGCCAAGAGGGAGACACTTCACCCCTCCACTTT.

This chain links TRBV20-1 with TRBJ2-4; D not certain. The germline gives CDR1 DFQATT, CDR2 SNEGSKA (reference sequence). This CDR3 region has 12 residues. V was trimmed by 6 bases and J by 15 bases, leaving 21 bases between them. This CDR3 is CSATPTRRSGYF. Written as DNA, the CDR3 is TGCAGTGCAACCCCAACCAGAAGGTCTGGGTACTTC.

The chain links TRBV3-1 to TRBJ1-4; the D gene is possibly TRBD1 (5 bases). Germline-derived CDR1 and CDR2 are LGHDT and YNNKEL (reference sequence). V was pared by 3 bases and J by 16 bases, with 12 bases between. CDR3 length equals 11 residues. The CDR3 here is CASSQGTKPFF. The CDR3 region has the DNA TGTGCCAGCAGCCAGGGGACTAAGCCGTTTTTT.

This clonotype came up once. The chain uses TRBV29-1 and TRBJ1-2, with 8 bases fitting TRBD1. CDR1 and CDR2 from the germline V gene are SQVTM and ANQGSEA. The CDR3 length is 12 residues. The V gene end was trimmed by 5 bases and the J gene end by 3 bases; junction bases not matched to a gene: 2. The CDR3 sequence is CSVKDRDYGYTF. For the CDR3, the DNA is TGCAGCGTTAAGGACAGGGACTATGGCTACACCTTC.

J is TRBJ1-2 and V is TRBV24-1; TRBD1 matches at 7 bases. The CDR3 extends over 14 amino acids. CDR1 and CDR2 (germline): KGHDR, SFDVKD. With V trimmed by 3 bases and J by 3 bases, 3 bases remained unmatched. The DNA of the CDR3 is TGTGCCACCAGTGATGGGACAGACTACTATGGCTACACCTTC. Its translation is CATSDGTDYYGYTF.